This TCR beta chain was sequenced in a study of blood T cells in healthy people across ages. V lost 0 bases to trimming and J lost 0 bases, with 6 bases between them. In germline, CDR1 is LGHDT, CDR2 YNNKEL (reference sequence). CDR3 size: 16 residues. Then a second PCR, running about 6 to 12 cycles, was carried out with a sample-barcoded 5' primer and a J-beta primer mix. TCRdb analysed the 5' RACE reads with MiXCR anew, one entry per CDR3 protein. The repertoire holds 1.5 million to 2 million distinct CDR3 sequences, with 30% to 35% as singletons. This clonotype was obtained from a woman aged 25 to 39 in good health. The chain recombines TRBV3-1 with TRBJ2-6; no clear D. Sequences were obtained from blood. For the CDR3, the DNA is TGTGCCAGCAGCCAAGATATCGGCTCTGGGGCCAACGTCCTGACTTTC. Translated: CASSQDIGSGANVLTF. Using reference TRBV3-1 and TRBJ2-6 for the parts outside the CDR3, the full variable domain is DTAVSQTPKYLVTQMGNDKSIKCEQNLGHDTMYWYKQDSKKFLKIMFSYNNKELIINETVPNRFSPKSPDKAHLNLHINSLELGDSAVYFCASSQDIGSGANVLTFGAGSRLTVL.